The entry that follows covers one T cell receptor beta chain sequence. Its antigen remains unknown. CDR1 is SNHLY, CDR2 FYNNEI, per germline. The length of the CDR3 is 16 residues. The V and J ends lost 6 bases and 9 bases, in that order; junction bases with no gene match: 16. These data are taken from a study of blood T cells in healthy people across ages. Overall study findings and caveats: Observed TCR beta diversity showed a strong correlation with the percentage of naive T cells as measured by flow cytometry.

PCR was performed a second time for about 6 to 11 cycles using a sample-barcoded 5' primer and a J-beta primer mix. MiXCR was run by TCRdb on the 5' RACE reads, yielding one entry per CDR3 protein. The sample consists of about 1.4 million distinct CDR3 sequences, 59% of them appearing once. Those donating, healthy Caucasian individuals from Russia, were aged about 6 to 95. This receptor was obtained from a young man in good health. The sample comprised blood. The chain links TRBV2 to TRBJ2-1; 8 bases map to TRBD2. The CDR3 sequence is CASRSGGGTRNIEQFF. DNA for the CDR3: TGTGCCAGCAGGTCGGGGGGGGGTACTCGCAACATTGAGCAGTTCTTC.